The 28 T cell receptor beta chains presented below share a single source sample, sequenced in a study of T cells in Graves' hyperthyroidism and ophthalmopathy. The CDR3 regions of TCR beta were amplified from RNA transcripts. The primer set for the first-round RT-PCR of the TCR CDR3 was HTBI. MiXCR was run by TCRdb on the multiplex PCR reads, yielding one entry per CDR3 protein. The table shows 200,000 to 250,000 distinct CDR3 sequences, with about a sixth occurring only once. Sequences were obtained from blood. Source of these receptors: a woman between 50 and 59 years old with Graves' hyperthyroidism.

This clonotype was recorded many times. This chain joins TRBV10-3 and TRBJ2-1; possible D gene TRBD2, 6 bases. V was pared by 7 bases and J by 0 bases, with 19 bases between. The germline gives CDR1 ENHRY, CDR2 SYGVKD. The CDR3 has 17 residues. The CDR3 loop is CAIKGQAGPNSYNEQFF. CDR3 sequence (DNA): TGTGCCATCAAAGGCCAAGCGGGCCCAAACTCCTACAATGAGCAGTTCTTC.

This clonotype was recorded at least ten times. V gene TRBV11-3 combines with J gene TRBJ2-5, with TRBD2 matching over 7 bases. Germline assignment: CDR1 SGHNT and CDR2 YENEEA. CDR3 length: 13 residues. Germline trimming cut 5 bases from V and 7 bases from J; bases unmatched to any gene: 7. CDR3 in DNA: TGTGCCAGCAGCCGGACTAGTCGGGGGACCCAGTACTTC. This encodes CASSRTSRGTQYF. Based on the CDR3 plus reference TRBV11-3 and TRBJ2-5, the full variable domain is EAGVVQSPRYKIIEKKQPVAFWCNPISGHNTLYWYLQNLGQGPELLIRYENEEAVDDSQLPKDRFSAERLKGVDSTLKIQPAELGDSAVYLCASSRTSRGTQYFGPGTRLLVL.

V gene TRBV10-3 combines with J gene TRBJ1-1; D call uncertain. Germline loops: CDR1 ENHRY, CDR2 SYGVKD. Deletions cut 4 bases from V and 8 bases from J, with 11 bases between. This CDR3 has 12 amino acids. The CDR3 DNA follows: TGTGCCATCAGTGGAGGGCCGGCCGAAGCTTTCTTT. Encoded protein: CAISGGPAEAFF.

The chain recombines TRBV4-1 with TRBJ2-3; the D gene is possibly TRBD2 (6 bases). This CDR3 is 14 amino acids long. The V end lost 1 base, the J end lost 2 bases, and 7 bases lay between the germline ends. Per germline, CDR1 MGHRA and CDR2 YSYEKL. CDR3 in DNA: TGCGCCAGCAGCCAAGCTAGCGCCACAGATACGCAGTATTTT. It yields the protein CASSQASATDTQYF.

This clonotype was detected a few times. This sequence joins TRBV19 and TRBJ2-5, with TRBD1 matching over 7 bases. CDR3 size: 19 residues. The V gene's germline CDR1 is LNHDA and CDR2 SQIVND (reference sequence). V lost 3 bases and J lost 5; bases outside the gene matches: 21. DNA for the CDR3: TGTGCCAGTAGTATCACTTCCTTTTTACAGGGGATGTCGGGGGAGACCCAGTACTTC. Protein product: CASSITSFLQGMSGETQYF. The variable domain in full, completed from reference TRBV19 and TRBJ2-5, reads DGGITQSPKYLFRKEGQNVTLSCEQNLNHDAMYWYRQDPGQGLRLIYYSQIVNDFQKGDIAEGYSVSREKKESFPLTVTSAQKNPTAFYLCASSITSFLQGMSGETQYFGPGTRLLVL.

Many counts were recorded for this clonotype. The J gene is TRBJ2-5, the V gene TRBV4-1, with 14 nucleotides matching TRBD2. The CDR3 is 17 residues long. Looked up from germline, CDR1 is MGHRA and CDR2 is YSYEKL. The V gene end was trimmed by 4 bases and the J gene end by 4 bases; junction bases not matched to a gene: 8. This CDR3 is CASSRGTSGSVIETQYF. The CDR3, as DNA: TGCGCCAGCAGCCGTGGGACTAGCGGGAGCGTAATAGAGACCCAGTACTTC.

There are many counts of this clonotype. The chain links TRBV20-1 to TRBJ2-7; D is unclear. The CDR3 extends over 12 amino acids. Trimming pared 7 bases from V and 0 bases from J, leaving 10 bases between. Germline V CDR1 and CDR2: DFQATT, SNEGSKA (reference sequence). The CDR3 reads CSVQAHSYEQYF. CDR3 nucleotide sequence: TGCAGTGTGCAGGCCCACTCCTACGAGCAGTACTTC.

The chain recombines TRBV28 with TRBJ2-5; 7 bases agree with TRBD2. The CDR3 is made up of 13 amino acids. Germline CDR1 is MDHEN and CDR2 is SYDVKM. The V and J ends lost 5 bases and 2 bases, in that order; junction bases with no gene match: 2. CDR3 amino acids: CASSLAEQETQYF. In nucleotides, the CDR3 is TGTGCCAGCAGTCTAGCGGAACAAGAGACCCAGTACTTC.

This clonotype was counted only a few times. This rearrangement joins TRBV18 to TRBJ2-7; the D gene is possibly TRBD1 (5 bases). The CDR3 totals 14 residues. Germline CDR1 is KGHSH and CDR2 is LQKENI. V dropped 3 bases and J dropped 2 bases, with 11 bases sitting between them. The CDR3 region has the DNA TGTGCCAGCTCACCCTCCCAAGGGGCCTACGAGCAGTACTTC. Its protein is CASSPSQGAYEQYF.

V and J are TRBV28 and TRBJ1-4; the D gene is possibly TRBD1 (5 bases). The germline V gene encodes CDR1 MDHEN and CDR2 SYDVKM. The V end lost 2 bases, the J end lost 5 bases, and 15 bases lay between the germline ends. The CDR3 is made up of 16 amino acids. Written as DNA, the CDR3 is TGTGCCAGCAGTTTAGACCCCCAGGGATTCAATGAAAAACTGTTTTTT. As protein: CASSLDPQGFNEKLFF.

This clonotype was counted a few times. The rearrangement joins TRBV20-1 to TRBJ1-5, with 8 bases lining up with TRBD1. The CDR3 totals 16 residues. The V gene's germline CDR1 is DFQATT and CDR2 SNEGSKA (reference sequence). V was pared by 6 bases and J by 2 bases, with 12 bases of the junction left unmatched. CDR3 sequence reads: CSATDRAFIGNQPQHF. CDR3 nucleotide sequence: TGCAGTGCAACGGACAGGGCCTTTATTGGCAATCAGCCCCAGCATTTT.

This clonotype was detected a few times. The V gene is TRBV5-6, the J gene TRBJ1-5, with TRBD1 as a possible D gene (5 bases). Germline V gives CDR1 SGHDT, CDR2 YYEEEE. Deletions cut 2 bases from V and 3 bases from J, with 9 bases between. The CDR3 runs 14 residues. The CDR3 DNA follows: TGTGCCAGCAGCTTCGGGGCGATCAATCAGCCCCAGCATTTT. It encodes CASSFGAINQPQHF.

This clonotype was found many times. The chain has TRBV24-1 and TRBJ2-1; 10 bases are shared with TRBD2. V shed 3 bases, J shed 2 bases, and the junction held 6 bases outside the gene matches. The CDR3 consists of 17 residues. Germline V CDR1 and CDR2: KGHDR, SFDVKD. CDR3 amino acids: CATSDVAGGTAYNEQFF. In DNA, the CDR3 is TGTGCCACCAGTGATGTAGCGGGAGGAACCGCCTACAATGAGCAGTTCTTC.

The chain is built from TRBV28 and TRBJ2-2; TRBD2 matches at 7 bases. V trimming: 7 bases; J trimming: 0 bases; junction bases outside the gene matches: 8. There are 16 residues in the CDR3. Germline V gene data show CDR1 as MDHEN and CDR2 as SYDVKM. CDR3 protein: CASTPSGGPNTGELFF. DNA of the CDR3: TGTGCCAGCACCCCCTCGGGGGGTCCGAACACCGGGGAGCTGTTTTTT.

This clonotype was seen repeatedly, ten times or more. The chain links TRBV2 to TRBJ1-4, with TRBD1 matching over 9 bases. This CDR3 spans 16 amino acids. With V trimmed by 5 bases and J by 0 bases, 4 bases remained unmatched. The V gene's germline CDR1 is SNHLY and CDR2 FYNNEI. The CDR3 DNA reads TGTGCCAGCAGTTGGACAGGGGCCCCAACTAATGAAAAACTGTTTTTT. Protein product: CASSWTGAPTNEKLFF.

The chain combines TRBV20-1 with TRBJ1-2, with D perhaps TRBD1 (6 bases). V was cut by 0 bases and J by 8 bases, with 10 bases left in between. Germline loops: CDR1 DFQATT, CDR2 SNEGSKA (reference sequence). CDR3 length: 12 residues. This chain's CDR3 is CSARDRGQGYTF. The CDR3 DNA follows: TGCAGTGCTAGAGACAGGGGTCAGGGCTACACCTTC.

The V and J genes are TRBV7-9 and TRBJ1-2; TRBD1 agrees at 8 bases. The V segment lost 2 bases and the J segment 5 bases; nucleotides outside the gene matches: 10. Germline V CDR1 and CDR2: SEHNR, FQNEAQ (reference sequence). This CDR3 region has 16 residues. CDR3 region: CASSLPPDRALYGYTF. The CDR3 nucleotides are TGTGCCAGCAGCTTACCCCCGGACAGGGCTTTGTATGGCTACACCTTC. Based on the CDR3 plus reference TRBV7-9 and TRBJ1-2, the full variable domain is DTGVSQNPRHKITKRGQNVTFRCDPISEHNRLYWYRQTLGQGPEFLTYFQNEAQLEKSRLLSDRFSAERPKGSFSTLEIQRTEQGDSAMYLCASSLPPDRALYGYTFGSGTRLTVV.

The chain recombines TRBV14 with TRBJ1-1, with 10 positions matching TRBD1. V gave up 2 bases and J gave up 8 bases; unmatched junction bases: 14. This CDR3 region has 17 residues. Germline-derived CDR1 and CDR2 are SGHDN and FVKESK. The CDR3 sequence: CASSQRGGTGVSSEAFF. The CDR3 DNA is TGTGCCAGCAGCCAAAGAGGGGGGACAGGGGTCTCGAGCGAAGCTTTCTTT.

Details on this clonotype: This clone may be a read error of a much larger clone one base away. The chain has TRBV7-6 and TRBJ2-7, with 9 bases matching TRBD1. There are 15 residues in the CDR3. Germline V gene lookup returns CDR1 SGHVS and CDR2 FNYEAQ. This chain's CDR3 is CASSLGWDRDYKQYF. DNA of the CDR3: TGTGCCAGCAGCTTAGGCTGGGACAGGGACTACAAGCAGTACTTC.

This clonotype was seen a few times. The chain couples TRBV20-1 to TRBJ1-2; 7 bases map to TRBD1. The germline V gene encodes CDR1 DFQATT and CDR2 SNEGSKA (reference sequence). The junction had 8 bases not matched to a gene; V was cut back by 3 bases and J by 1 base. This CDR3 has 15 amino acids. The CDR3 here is CSASPGQVLNYGYTF. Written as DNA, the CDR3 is TGCAGTGCTAGTCCCGGACAGGTTCTTAACTATGGCTACACCTTC.

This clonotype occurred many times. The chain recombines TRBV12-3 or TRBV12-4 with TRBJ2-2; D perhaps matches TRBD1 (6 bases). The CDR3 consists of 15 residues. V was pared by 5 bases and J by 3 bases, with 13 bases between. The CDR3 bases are TGTGCCAGCAGTAGAGTCGCAGGGGACACCGGGGAGCTGTTTTTT. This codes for CASSRVAGDTGELFF.

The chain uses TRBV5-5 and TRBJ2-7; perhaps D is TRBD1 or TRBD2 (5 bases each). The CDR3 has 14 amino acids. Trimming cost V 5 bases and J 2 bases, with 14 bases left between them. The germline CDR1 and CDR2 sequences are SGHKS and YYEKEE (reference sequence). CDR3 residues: CASSPGTFTYEQYF. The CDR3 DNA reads TGTGCCAGCAGTCCCGGGACCTTCACCTACGAGCAGTACTTC.

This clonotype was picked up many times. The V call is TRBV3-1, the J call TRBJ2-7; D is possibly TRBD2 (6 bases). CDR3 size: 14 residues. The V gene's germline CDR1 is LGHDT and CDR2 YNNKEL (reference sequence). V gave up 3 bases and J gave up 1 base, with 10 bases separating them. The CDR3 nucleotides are TGTGCCAGCAGCCAGGGGCGGGAATCCTACGAGCAGTACTTC. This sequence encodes CASSQGRESYEQYF.

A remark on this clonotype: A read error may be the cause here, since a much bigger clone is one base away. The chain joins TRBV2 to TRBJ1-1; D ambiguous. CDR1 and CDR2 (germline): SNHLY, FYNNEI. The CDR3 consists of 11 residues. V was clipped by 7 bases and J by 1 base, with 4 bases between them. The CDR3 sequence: CASNANTEAFF. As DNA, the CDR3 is TGTGCCAGCAACGCGAACACTGAAGCTTTCTTT.

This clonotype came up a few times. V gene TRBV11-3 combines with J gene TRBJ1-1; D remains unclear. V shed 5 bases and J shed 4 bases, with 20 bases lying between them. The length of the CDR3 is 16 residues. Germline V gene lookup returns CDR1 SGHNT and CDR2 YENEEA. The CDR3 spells CASSPMVGSPSTEAFF. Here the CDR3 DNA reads TGTGCCAGCAGCCCAATGGTAGGGTCCCCGAGCACTGAAGCTTTCTTT.

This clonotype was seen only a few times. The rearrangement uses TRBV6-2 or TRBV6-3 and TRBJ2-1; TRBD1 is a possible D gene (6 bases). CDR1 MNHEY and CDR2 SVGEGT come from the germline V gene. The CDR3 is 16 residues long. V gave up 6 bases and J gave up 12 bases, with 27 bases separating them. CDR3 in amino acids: CASSPGPRQVSFGQFF. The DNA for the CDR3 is TGTGCCAGCAGCCCCGGCCCTAGACAGGTTTCCTTCGGGCAGTTCTTC.

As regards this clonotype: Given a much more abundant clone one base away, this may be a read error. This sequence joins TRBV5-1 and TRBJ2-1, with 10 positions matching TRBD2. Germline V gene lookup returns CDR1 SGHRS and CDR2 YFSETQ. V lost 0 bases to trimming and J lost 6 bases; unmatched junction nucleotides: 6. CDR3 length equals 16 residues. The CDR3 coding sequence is TGCGCCAGCAGCTTGGCCCCCGCTAGCGGGAGCAATGAGCAGTTCTTC. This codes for CASSLAPASGSNEQFF.

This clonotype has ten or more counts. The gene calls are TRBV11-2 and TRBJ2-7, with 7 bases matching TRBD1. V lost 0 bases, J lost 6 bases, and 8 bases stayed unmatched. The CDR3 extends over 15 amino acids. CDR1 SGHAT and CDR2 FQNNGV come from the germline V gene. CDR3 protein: CASSLEWTGYGEQYF. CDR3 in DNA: TGTGCCAGCAGCTTAGAGTGGACAGGTTATGGCGAGCAGTACTTC.